This record concerns one T cell receptor (beta chain) sequence. What this receptor recognizes is not known. No much larger clone is present one base from it, and per-base qualities are unavailable. The treatment or condition label, as the study defines it: live attenuated yellow fever vaccine strain. At each blood-draw timepoint, two biological replicates of bulk PBMCs were obtained. PBMCs were isolated from peripheral blood using a standard Ficoll-Paque protocol. TriZol was used to extract RNA from bulk PBMCs, CD4 and CD8 fractions, and dextramer-positive and dextramer-negative fractions. This specimen comes from a study of T cells after yellow fever vaccination (dated by TCRdb to between 2017 and 2020). About the full investigation: The SMART-Seq v4 Ultra Low Input RNA kit was used to prepare libraries from fractions with low cell numbers. Two healthy male donors, one aged 18 to 30 and one aged 30 to 40 years, were included in the cohort. To track T-cell clones before and after primary and booster YFV17D yellow fever vaccination, bulk TCR alpha and beta repertoires were sequenced longitudinally. Blood was collected at multiple timepoints before and after primary and secondary immunization, and bulk PBMC replicates and cell subsets were isolated.

V drops 0 bases and J drops 8 bases, leaving 11 bases in between. The CDR3 measures 13 amino acids from cysteine to phenylalanine. The CDR3 DNA has 39 bases and is translated from base 1. As encoded in the germline V gene (reference sequence), CDR1 is SGHNT while CDR2 is YYREEE. The paper as a whole reports these results and caveats: Computational filtering was required because FACS-sorted repertoires could contain abundant contaminating clonotypes from the bulk population. A small share of clonotypes occurred in both CD4 and CD8 compartments, likely arising from convergent recombination. The study included only a couple of donors, which limits how far the findings can be generalized. After the booster, most clones that had expanded after primary vaccination were detected again (approximately 96% of CD4 and under 90% of CD8), suggesting broad maintenance of memory. The secondary T-cell response was found to be weaker but faster than the primary response, with a peak reached on day 5 rather than on day 15.

The instrument given in TCRdb is Illumina NovaSeq 6000. TCR cDNA was synthesized by 5'RACE template switching, which introduced a universal primer site and unique molecular identifiers. Priming of cDNA synthesis was performed from both the TCR alpha and TCR beta constant segments. Library amplification involved two PCR steps, and the second step added sample barcodes and sequencing adapters. Sequencing of libraries was performed on Illumina HiSeq 2500 (2x100 bp) or NovaSeq (2x150 bp). In the paper's pipeline: MIGEC was used to demultiplex reads and collapse the reads into UMI consensus sequences, and MiXCR was used for V(D)J alignment. Clonotypes responding to the vaccine were identified with edgeR on replicate PBMC samples, with the criteria of FDR below 0.01 and a log2 fold change above 5 up to day 15. CD4 or CD8 identity was assigned to each bulk clonotype according to whether the clonotype was present at higher abundance in the sequenced CD4 repertoire or the sequenced CD8 repertoire. TCRdb redid the processing of the public reads, applying fastp at Q25 and MiXCR, and retained in-frame beta chains. Each entry merges the rows of one CDR3 protein and shows their most common DNA and genes. None of the V and J calls come from the authors' own analysis; TCRdb made them. This sample is represented by a few hundred thousand distinct CDR3 sequences; roughly 20% of them were singletons. 15% to 20% of the sample belongs to the ten largest clones.

The TCR sequence derives from a man between 18 and 35 years old who received the YFV17D yellow fever vaccine. This material consisted of PBMCs, taken before the yellow fever booster vaccination. In this chain, TRBV5-4 is recombined with TRBJ1-2; too little of a D gene remains to name it. Here is the DNA: TGTGCCAGCAGCTTGGACGGACTTCACGGCTACACCTTC. It codes for CASSLDGLHGYTF.